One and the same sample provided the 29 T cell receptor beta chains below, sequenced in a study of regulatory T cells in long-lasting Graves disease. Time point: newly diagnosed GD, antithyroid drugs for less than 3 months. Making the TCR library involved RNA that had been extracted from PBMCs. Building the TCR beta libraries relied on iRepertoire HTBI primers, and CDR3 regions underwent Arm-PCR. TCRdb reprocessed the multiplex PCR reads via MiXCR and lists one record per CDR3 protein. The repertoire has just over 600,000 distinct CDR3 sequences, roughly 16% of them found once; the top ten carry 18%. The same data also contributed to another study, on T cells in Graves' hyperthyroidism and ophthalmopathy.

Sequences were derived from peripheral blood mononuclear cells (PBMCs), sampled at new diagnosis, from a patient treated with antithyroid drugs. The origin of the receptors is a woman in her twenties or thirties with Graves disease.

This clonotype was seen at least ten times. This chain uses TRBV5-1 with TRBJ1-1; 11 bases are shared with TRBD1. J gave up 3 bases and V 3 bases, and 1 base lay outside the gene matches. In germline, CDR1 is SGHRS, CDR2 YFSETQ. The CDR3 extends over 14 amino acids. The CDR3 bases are TGCGCCAGCAGCTCGGGACAGGGGGACACTGAAGCTTTCTTT. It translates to CASSSGQGDTEAFF.

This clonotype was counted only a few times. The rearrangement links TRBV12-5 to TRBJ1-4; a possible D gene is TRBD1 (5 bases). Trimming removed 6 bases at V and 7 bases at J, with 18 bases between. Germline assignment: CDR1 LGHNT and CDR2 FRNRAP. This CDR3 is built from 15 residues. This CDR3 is CASGPTIGAIEKLFF. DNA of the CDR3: TGTGCTAGTGGGCCCACCATCGGGGCAATTGAAAAACTGTTTTTT.

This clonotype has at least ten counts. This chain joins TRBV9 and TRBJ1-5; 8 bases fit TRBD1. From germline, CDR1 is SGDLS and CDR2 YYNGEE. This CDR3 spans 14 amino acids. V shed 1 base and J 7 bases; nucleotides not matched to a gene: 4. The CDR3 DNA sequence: TGTGCCAGCAGCGTAACGGACAGGGACCAGCCCCAGCATTTT. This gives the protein CASSVTDRDQPQHF.

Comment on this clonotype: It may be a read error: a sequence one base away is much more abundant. CDR3 sequence reads: CASSFGTPWTGAPLHF. The CDR3 DNA sequence: TGTGCCAGCAGTTTCGGGACTCCTTGGACCGGGGCACCCCTCCACTTT. This chain joins TRBV28 and TRBJ1-6, with D perhaps TRBD1 (5 bases). The CDR3 spans 16 residues. CDR1 is MDHEN, CDR2 SYDVKM, per germline. V lost 3 bases and J lost 11, with 20 bases in between.

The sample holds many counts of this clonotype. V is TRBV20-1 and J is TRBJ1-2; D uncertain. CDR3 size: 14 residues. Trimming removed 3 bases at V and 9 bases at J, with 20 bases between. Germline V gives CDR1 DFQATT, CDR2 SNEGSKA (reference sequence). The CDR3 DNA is TGCAGTGCTAGTACGACACCTATCTATGGGAGCTACACCTTC. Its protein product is CSASTTPIYGSYTF.

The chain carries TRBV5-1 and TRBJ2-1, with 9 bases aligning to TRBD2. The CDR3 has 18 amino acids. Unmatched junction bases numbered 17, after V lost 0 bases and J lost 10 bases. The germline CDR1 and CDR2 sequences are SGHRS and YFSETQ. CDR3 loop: CASSLAVVSSGRGGEQFF. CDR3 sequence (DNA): TGCGCCAGCAGCTTGGCCGTGGTCAGTAGCGGGAGAGGGGGGGAGCAGTTCTTC.

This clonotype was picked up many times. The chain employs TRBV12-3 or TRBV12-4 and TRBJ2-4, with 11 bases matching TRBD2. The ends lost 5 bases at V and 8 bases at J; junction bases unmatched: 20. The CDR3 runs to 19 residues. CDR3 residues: CASSGGTGGLAGDRDIQYF. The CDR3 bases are TGTGCCAGCAGTGGAGGGACGGGAGGACTAGCGGGTGATCGGGACATTCAGTACTTC.

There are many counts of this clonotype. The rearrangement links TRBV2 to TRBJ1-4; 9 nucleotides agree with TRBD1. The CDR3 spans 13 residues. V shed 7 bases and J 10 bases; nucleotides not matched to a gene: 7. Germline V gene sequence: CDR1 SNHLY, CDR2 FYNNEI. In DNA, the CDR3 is TGTGCCAGCATCACAGGGGGCCTTGGAAAACTGTTTTTT. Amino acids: CASITGGLGKLFF.

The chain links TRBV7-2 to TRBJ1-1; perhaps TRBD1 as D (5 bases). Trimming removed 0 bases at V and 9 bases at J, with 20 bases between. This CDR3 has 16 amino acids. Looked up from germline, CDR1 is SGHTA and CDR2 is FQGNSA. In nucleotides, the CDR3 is TGTGCCAGCAGCTTAGCAGGAGGGACTGTCCCGCGGAAAGCTTTCTTT. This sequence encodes CASSLAGGTVPRKAFF.

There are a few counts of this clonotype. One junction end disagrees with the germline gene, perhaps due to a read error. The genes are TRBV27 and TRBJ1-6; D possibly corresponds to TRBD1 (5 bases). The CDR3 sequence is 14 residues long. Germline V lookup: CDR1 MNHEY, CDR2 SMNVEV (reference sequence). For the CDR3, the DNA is TGTGCCAGCGGGATGGGGCGCCCAAATTCACCCCTCTACTTT. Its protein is CASGMGRPNSPLYF.

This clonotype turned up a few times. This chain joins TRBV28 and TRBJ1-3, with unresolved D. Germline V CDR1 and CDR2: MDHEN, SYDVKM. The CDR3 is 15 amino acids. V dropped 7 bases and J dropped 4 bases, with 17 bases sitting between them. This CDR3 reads CASTEGALRGNTIYF. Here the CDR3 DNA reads TGTGCCAGCACCGAGGGCGCCTTAAGAGGAAACACCATATATTTT.

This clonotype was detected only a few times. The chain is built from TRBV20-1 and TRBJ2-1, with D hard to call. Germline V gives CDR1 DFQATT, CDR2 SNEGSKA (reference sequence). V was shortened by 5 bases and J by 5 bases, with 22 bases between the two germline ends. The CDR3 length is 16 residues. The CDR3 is CSAVRAGPRTHNEQFF. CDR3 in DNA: TGCAGTGCTGTCCGGGCCGGACCCCGGACCCACAATGAGCAGTTCTTC.

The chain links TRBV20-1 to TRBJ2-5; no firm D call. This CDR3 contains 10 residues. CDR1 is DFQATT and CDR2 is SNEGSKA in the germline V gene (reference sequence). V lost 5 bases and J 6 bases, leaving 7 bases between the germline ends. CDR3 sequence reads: CSASRQTQYF. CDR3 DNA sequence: TGCAGTGCTTCGCGGCAGACCCAGTACTTC.

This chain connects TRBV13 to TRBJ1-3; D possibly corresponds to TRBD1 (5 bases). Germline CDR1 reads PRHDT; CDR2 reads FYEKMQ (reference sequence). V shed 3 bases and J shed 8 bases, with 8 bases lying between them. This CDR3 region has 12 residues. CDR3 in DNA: TGTGCCAGCAGCTTGGGGCCCGACACCATATATTTT. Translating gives CASSLGPDTIYF.

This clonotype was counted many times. The CDR3, as DNA: TGTGCCAGTGCGATACGAGCGACCGGGACTCGGTTCTATGGCTACACCTTC. Translated: CASAIRATGTRFYGYTF. V and J are TRBV28 and TRBJ1-2; tentatively, D is TRBD1 (5 bases). CDR1 MDHEN and CDR2 SYDVKM come from the germline V gene. The CDR3 covers 17 residues. V was pared by 9 bases and J by 4 bases, with 27 bases between.

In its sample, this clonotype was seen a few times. CDR3 sequence: CASSSRRGLAKNIQYF. CDR3 bases: TGTGCCAGCAGTTCACGGCGGGGTCTAGCCAAAAACATTCAGTACTTC. V and J are TRBV28 and TRBJ2-4; weak D call: TRBD2 (6 bases). The CDR3 sequence is 16 residues long. The germline V gene encodes CDR1 MDHEN and CDR2 SYDVKM. Trimming stripped 4 bases from V and 0 bases from J, with 13 bases between. Supplemented by reference TRBV28 and TRBJ2-4, the full variable domain reads DVKVTQSSRYLVKRTGEKVFLECVQDMDHENMFWYRQDPGLGLRLIYFSYDVKMKEKGDIPEGYSVSREKKERFSLILESASTNQTSMYLCASSSRRGLAKNIQYFGAGTRLSVL.

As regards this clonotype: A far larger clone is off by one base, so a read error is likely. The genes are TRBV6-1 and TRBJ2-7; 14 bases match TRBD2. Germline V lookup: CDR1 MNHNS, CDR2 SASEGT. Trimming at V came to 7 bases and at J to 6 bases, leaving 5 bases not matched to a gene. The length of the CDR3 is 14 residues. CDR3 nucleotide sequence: TGTGCCAGCAACCAGGGACTAGCGGGAGCCGAGCAGTACTTC. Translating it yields CASNQGLAGAEQYF.

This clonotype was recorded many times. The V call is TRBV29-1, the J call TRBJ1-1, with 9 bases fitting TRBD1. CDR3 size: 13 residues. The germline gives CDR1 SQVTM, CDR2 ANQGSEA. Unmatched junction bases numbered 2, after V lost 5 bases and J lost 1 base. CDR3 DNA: TGCAGCGTTAAGGGACAGGGGAACACTGAAGCTTTCTTT. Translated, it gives CSVKGQGNTEAFF. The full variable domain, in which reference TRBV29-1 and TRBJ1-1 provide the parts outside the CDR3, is SAVISQKPSRDICQRGTSLTIQCQVDSQVTMMFWYRQQPGQSLTLIATANQGSEATYESGFVIDKFPISRPNLTFSTLTVSNMSPEDSSIYLCSVKGQGNTEAFFGQGTRLTVV.

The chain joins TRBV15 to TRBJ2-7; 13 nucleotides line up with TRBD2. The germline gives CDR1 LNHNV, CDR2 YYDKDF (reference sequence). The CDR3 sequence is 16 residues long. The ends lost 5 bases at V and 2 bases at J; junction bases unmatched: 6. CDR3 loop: CATSGETSGGTYEQYF. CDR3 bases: TGTGCCACCAGCGGCGAGACTAGCGGGGGGACCTACGAGCAGTACTTC. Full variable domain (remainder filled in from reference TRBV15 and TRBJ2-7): DAMVIQNPRYQVTQFGKPVTLSCSQTLNHNVMYWYQQKSSQAPKLLFHYYDKDFNNEADTPDNFQSRRPNTSFCFLDIRSPGLGDTAMYLCATSGETSGGTYEQYFGPGTRLTVT.

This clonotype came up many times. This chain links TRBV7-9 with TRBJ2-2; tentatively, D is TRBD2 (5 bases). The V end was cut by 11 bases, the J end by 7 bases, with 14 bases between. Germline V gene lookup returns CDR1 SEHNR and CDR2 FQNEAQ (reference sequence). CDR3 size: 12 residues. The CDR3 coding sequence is TGTGCCGGCCAGAGGGTTAGCGGGGAGCTGTTTTTT. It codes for CAGQRVSGELFF.

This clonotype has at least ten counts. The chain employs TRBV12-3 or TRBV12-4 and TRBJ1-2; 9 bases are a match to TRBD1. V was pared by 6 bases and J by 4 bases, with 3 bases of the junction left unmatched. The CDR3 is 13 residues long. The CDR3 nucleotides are TGTGCCAGCAGGCCGACAGGGGGCTATGGCTACACCTTC. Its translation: CASRPTGGYGYTF.

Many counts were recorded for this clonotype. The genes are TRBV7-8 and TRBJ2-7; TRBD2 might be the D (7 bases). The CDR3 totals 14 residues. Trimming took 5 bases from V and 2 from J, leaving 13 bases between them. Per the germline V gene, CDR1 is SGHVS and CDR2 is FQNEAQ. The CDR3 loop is CASSPGGAPYEQYF. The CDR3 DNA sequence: TGTGCCAGCAGCCCTGGGGGGGCGCCCTACGAGCAGTACTTC.

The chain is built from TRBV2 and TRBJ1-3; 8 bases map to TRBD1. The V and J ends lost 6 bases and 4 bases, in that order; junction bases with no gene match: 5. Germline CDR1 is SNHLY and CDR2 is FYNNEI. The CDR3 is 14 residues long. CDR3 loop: CASRDREAGNTIYF. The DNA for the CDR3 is TGTGCCAGCAGGGACAGGGAGGCAGGAAACACCATATATTTT.

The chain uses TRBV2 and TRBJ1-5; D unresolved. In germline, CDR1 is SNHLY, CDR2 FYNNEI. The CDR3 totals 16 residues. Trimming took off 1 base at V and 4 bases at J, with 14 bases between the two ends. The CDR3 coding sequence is TGTGCCAGCAGTGAAGATTCCGGGTTTCGAAATCAGCCCCAGCATTTT. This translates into CASSEDSGFRNQPQHF. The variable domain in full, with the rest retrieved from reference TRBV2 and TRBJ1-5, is EPEVTQTPSHQVTQMGQEVILRCVPISNHLYFYWYRQILGQKVEFLVSFYNNEISEKSEIFDDQFSVERPDGSNFTLKIRSTKLEDSAMYFCASSEDSGFRNQPQHFGDGTRLSIL.

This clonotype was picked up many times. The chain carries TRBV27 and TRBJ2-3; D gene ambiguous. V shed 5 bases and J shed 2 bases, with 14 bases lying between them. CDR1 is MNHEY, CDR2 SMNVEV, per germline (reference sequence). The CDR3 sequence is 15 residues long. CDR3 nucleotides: TGTGCCAGCAGTCTGGACCCCCCATACACAGATACGCAGTATTTT. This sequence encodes CASSLDPPYTDTQYF.

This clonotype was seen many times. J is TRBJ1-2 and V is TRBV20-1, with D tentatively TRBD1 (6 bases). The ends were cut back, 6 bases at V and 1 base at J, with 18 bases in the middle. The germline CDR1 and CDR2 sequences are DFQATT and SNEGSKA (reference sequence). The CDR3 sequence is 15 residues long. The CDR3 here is CSAQGSEDGNYGYTF. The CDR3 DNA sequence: TGCAGTGCCCAGGGGTCGGAAGACGGTAACTATGGCTACACCTTC.

This chain's CDR3 is CASSQDRGRTTDTQYF. The DNA for the CDR3 is TGTGCCAGCAGCCAAGACAGGGGACGGACCACAGATACGCAGTATTTT. This chain joins TRBV9 and TRBJ2-3, with TRBD1 matching over 8 bases. CDR3 length: 16 residues. Germline trimming cut 4 bases from V and 2 bases from J; bases unmatched to any gene: 9. Germline V CDR1 and CDR2: SGDLS, YYNGEE. The full variable domain, rest sourced from reference TRBV9 and TRBJ2-3, is DSGVTQTPKHLITATGQRVTLRCSPRSGDLSVYWYQQSLDQGLQFLIQYYNGEERAKGNILERFSAQQFPDLHSELNLSSLELGDSALYFCASSQDRGRTTDTQYFGPGTRLTVL.

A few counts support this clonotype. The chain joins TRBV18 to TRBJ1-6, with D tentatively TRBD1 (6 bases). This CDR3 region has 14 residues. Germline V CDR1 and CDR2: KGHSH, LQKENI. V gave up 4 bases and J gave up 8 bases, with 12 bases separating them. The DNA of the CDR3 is TGTGCCAGCTCACAGCAGGGGTGGGATTCACCCCTCCACTTT. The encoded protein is CASSQQGWDSPLHF.

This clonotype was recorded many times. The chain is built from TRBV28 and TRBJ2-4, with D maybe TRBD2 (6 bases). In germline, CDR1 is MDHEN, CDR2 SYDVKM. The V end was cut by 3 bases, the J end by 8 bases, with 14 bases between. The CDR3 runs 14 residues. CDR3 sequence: CASSFLGGADIQYF. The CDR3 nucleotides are TGTGCCAGCAGTTTTTTGGGGGGAGCTGACATTCAGTACTTC.